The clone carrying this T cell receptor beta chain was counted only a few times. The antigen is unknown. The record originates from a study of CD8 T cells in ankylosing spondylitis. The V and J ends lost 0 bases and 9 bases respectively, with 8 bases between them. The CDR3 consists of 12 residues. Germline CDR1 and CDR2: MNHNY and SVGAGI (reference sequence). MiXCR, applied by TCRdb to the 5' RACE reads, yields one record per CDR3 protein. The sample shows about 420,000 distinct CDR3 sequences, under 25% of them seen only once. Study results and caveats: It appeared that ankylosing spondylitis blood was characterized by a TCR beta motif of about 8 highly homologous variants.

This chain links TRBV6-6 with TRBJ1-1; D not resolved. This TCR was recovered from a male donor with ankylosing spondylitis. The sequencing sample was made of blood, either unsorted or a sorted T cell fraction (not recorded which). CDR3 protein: CASSYSPTQAFF. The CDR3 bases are TGTGCCAGCAGTTACTCCCCCACGCAAGCTTTCTTT.